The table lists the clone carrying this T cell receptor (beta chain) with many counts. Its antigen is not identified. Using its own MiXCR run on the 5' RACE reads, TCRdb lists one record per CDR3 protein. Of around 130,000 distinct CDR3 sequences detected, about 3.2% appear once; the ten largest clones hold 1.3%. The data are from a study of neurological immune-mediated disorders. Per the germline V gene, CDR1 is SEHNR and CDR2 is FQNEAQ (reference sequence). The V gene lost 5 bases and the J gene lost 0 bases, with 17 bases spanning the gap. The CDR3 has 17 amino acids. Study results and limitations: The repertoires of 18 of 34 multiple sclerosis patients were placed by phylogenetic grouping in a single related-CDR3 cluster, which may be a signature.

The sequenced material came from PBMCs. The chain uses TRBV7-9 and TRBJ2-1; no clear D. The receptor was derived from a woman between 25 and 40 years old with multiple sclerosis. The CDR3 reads CASSPPEALSSYNEQFF. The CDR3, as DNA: TGTGCCAGCAGCCCTCCCGAGGCCTTGAGCTCCTACAATGAGCAGTTCTTC.